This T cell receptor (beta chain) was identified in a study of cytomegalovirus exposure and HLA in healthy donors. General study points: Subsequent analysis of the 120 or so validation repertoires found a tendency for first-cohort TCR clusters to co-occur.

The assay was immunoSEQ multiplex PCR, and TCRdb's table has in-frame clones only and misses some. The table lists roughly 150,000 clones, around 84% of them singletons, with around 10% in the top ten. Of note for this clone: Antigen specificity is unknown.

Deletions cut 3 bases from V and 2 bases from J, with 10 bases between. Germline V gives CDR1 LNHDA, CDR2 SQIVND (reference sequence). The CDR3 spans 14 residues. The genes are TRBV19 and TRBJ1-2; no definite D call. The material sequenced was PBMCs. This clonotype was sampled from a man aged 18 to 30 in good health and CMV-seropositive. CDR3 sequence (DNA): TGTGCCAGTAGTATTGTCGCAGAAAACTATGGCTACACCTTC. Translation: CASSIVAENYGYTF.